These 6 T cell receptor beta chains share one sample of origin, sequenced in a study of somatic mutations in cytotoxic T cells in rheumatoid arthritis. Data came from immunoSEQ multiplex PCR; TCRdb stores just in-frame clones and leaves some out. The repertoire consists of almost 9,000 clones, with 75% to 80% occurring once and the leading ten covering more than 4.5%. Sequencing was carried out using CD8+ T cells sorted from blood. These TCRs come from an adult with rheumatoid arthritis.

This chain joins TRBV4-2 and TRBJ2-5; 7 bases line up with TRBD2. CDR1 LGHNA and CDR2 YNFKEQ come from the germline V gene. The CDR3 is 13 residues long. V lost 0 bases to trimming and J lost 9 bases; unmatched junction nucleotides: 4. DNA for the CDR3: TGTGCCAGCAGCCAAGATGGGGGGGGTTCCCAGTACTTC. Translation gives CASSQDGGGSQYF.

In this sample, this clone turned up once. V usage is TRBV27 and J usage is TRBJ2-1, with TRBD2 matching 7 bases. V was pared by 2 bases and J by 9 bases, with 4 bases of the junction left unmatched. The germline V gene encodes CDR1 MNHEY and CDR2 SMNVEV (reference sequence). There are 13 residues in the CDR3. CDR3: CASSLPGGGEQFF. CDR3 bases: TGTGCCAGCAGTTTACCCGGCGGGGGTGAGCAGTTCTTC.

This clone was observed once. This chain links TRBV15 with TRBJ2-2, with TRBD2 matching 8 bases. Trimming took 1 base from V and 6 from J; bases not matched to a gene: 7. The CDR3 is made up of 16 amino acids. The germline V gene encodes CDR1 LNHNV and CDR2 YYDKDF (reference sequence). DNA for the CDR3: TGTGCCACCAGCAGAGGGAACGGGGGGGCCCCCGGGGAGCTGTTTTTT. Its translation: CATSRGNGGAPGELFF.

The chain couples TRBV15 to TRBJ1-5; 9 bases match TRBD1. Germline CDR1 LNHNV, CDR2 YYDKDF (reference sequence). V shed 3 bases, J shed 8 bases, and the junction held 8 bases outside the gene matches. The length of the CDR3 is 15 residues. In nucleotides, the CDR3 is TGTGCCACCAGCAGGGACAGGGGCGGAGGGAAGCCCCAGCATTTT. This sequence encodes CATSRDRGGGKPQHF.

This sequence joins TRBV28 and TRBJ2-5, with TRBD1 matching over 9 bases. CDR1 is MDHEN, CDR2 SYDVKM, per germline. This CDR3 region has 16 residues. The trim removed 6 bases at V and 0 bases at J, leaving 8 bases unmatched. CDR3 in amino acids: CASRIQGAQYQETQYF. The CDR3 bases are TGTGCCAGCAGGATACAGGGGGCTCAGTACCAAGAGACCCAGTACTTC.

The rearrangement joins TRBV7-2 to TRBJ2-1; D not certain. The V end lost 2 bases, the J end lost 4 bases, and 6 bases lay between the germline ends. The CDR3 has 13 residues. From germline, CDR1 is SGHTA and CDR2 FQGNSA. The CDR3 coding sequence is TGTGCCAGCAGCTTAAACAATTACAATGAGCAGTTCTTC. Translation gives CASSLNNYNEQFF.